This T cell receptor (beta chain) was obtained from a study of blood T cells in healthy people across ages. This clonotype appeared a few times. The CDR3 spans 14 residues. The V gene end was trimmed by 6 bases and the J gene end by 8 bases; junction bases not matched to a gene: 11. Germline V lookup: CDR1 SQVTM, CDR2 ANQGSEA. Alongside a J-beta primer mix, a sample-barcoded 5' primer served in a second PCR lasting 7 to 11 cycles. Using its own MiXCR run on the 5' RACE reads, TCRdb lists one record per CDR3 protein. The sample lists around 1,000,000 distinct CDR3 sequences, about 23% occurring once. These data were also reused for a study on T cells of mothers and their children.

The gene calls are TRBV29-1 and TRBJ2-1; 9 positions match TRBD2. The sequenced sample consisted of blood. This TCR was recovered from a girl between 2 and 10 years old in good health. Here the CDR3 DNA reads TGCAGCGTGCAGGTGGGACTAGCTTTCTATGAGCAGTTCTTC. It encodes CSVQVGLAFYEQFF.